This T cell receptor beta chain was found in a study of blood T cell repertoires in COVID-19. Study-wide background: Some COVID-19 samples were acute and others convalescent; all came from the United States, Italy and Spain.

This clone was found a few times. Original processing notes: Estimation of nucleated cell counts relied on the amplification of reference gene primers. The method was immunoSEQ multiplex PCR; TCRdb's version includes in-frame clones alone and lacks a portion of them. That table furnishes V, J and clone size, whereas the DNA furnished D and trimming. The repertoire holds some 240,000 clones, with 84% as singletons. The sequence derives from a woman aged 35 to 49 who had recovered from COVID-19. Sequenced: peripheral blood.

The CDR3 DNA is TGTGCCAGTAGTACCCTCTCGAACACTGAAGCTTTCTTT. This encodes CASSTLSNTEAFF. The chain joins TRBV19 to TRBJ1-1; D is unclear. Germline V gene sequence: CDR1 LNHDA, CDR2 SQIVND (reference sequence). With 4 bases removed from V and 1 base from J, the gap between germline ends came to 7 bases. The CDR3 extends over 13 amino acids. The variable domain in full, completed from reference TRBV19 and TRBJ1-1, reads DGGITQSPKYLFRKEGQNVTLSCEQNLNHDAMYWYRQDPGQGLRLIYYSQIVNDFQKGDIAEGYSVSREKKESFPLTVTSAQKNPTAFYLCASSTLSNTEAFFGQGTRLTVV.